What follows are 29 T cell receptor beta chains derived from one specimen sequenced in a study of graft-versus-host responses after intestinal transplantation. These TCRs' antigens remain unknown. Profiling relied on immunoSEQ multiplex PCR, and the TCRdb table lists in-frame clones only, not all of them. The sample yields approximately 82,000 clones, roughly 91% seen once. This specimen was unstimulated CD4+ T cells sorted from spleen or lymph node cells, taken before intestinal transplant. These receptors all stem from a human donor who received an intestinal transplant.

The J gene is TRBJ1-2, the V gene TRBV4-3; 10 bases are a match to TRBD1. The V gene's germline CDR1 is LGHNA and CDR2 YSLEER. V dropped 4 bases and J dropped 6; count of bases not matched to a gene: 8. The CDR3 has 15 residues. The CDR3 coding sequence is TGCGCCAGCAGCCGACAGGGGGCAAGTTCAGATGGCTACACCTTC. Its translation is CASSRQGASSDGYTF.

This clone was found once. CDR3 region: CASSQDRGSGYGYTF. The CDR3 bases are TGCGCCAGCAGCCAAGATCGAGGGTCGGGCTATGGCTACACCTTC. The chain carries TRBV4-3 and TRBJ1-2; no definite D call. Trimming stripped 0 bases from V and 4 bases from J, with 12 bases between. The germline CDR1 and CDR2 sequences are LGHNA and YSLEER. This CDR3 is built from 15 residues.

The count of this clone is one. The chain couples TRBV27 to TRBJ2-7; perhaps TRBD1 as D (5 bases). The germline CDR1 and CDR2 sequences are MNHEY and SMNVEV (reference sequence). The CDR3 contains 17 residues. V was cut by 3 bases and J by 0 bases, with 18 bases left in between. CDR3 DNA sequence: TGTGCCAGCAGTTTTCGCATGGTTGTAGGGGCCTCCTACGAGCAGTACTTC. This translates into CASSFRMVVGASYEQYF.

The chain couples TRBV9 to TRBJ2-3, with D maybe TRBD2 (5 bases). Per the germline V gene, CDR1 is SGDLS and CDR2 is YYNGEE. V lost 0 bases and J 6 bases, leaving 8 bases between the germline ends. The CDR3 has 13 amino acids. DNA of the CDR3: TGTGCCAGCAGCGTAGGCGGGCTTGATACGCAGTATTTT. Its protein product is CASSVGGLDTQYF.

The CDR3 sequence is CASSQDPQQGRSGYTF. CDR3 bases: TGCGCCAGCAGCCAAGACCCCCAACAGGGGAGGAGTGGCTACACCTTC. The chain is built from TRBV4-3 and TRBJ1-2; TRBD1 matches at 7 bases. V gave up 0 bases and J gave up 7 bases; unmatched junction bases: 11. CDR1 and CDR2 from the germline V gene are LGHNA and YSLEER. The CDR3 consists of 16 residues.

The chain joins TRBV19 to TRBJ2-7; no firm D call. This CDR3 is 14 amino acids long. Trimming stripped 1 base from V and 1 base from J, with 8 bases between. Germline V lookup: CDR1 LNHDA, CDR2 SQIVND (reference sequence). The CDR3 DNA reads as TGTGCCAGTAGTATAGCCCGCGGATCCTACGAGCAGTACTTC. Encoded protein: CASSIARGSYEQYF.

V usage is TRBV10-3 and J usage is TRBJ1-1, with a tentative D call TRBD1 (6 bases). The CDR3 consists of 14 residues. Trimming took 6 bases from V and 2 from J, leaving 13 bases between them. CDR1 and CDR2 (germline): ENHRY, SYGVKD. The CDR3 nucleotides read TGTGCCATCAGCGCTACAGGGACCAACACTGAAGCTTTCTTT. It codes for CAISATGTNTEAFF.

This clone has only a few counts. The chain recombines TRBV6-6 with TRBJ2-2, with 7 bases matching TRBD2. V was pared by 11 bases and J by 7 bases, with 10 bases of the junction left unmatched. This CDR3 contains 13 residues. Germline V gene sequence: CDR1 MNHNY, CDR2 SVGAGI (reference sequence). In DNA form, the CDR3 reads TGTGCCGGGGGGGTGGATCCAGGCGGGGAGCTGTTTTTT. Encoded protein: CAGGVDPGGELFF.

This rearrangement joins TRBV6-5 to TRBJ2-3; 8 bases line up with TRBD2. CDR1 is MNHEY, CDR2 SVGAGI, per germline. This CDR3 contains 15 residues. The ends lost 6 bases at V and 3 bases at J; junction bases unmatched: 8. The CDR3 loop reads CASRSRGGKTDTQYF. CDR3 nucleotide sequence: TGTGCCAGCAGGTCCCGGGGGGGCAAGACAGATACGCAGTATTTT.

The J gene is TRBJ2-1, the V gene TRBV7-2; D is possibly TRBD2 (6 bases). Germline-derived CDR1 and CDR2 are SGHTA and FQGNSA. Trimming removed 2 bases at V and 6 bases at J, with 14 bases between. This CDR3 spans 15 amino acids. The CDR3 DNA is TGTGCCAGCAGCTTAACACTAGCTTCTACCAATGAGCAGTTCTTC. It translates to CASSLTLASTNEQFF. Full variable domain (missing parts from reference TRBV7-2 and TRBJ2-1): GAGVSQSPSNKVTEKGKDVELRCDPISGHTALYWYRQSLGQGLEFLIYFQGNSAPDKSGLPSDRFSAERTGGSVSTLTIQRTQQEDSAVYLCASSLTLASTNEQFFGPGTRLTVL.

This chain links TRBV12-5 with TRBJ1-1, with 8 nucleotides matching TRBD1. Germline CDR1 reads LGHNT; CDR2 reads FRNRAP. This CDR3 is 16 amino acids long. V lost 1 base to trimming and J lost 5 bases; unmatched junction nucleotides: 9. The CDR3 DNA reads TGTGCTAGTGGTTTGGGCACAGGGGGGACGAGAACTGAAGCTTTCTTT. Translating it yields CASGLGTGGTRTEAFF.

This sequence joins TRBV5-1 and TRBJ1-1, with 7 positions matching TRBD1. V dropped 3 bases and J dropped 6; count of bases not matched to a gene: 8. The CDR3 is 14 residues long. Germline CDR1 reads SGHRS; CDR2 reads YFSETQ. CDR3 DNA sequence: TGCGCCAGCAGCTCTACAGGGGATAGGGCTGAAGCTTTCTTT. It translates to CASSSTGDRAEAFF.

This clone has only a few counts. V is TRBV30 and J is TRBJ1-5, with 11 bases lining up with TRBD1. With 5 bases clipped from V and 2 bases from J, the junction kept 8 bases outside the gene matches. This CDR3 is built from 16 residues. CDR1 is GTSNPN, CDR2 SVGIG, per germline (reference sequence). CDR3 residues: CAWEDRGRGGNQPQHF. The CDR3 DNA follows: TGTGCCTGGGAGGACAGGGGGCGAGGTGGCAATCAGCCCCAGCATTTT.

V and J are TRBV10-3 and TRBJ2-5; D might be TRBD2 (5 bases). Gene TRBJ2-7 matches the end of the DNA better, so the J call may be wrong. Germline CDR1 is ENHRY and CDR2 is SYGVKD. The CDR3 contains 13 residues. The CDR3 here is CAISERESNEQYF. In DNA, the CDR3 is TGTGCCATCAGTGAGAGGGAGTCTAACGAGCAGTACTTC.

This chain links TRBV27 with TRBJ1-1; 7 positions match TRBD1. Germline V gene sequence: CDR1 MNHEY, CDR2 SMNVEV (reference sequence). The CDR3 contains 15 residues. Trimming cost V 5 bases and J 1 base; bases outside gene matches: 7. For the CDR3, the DNA is TGTGCCAGCAGTCCGATAGACAGGGCGAACACTGAAGCTTTCTTT. This translates into CASSPIDRANTEAFF.

The chain has TRBV7-8 and TRBJ1-4; D not certain. V dropped 5 bases and J dropped 8 bases, with 9 bases sitting between them. The CDR3 spans 12 residues. Germline V gene sequence: CDR1 SGHVS, CDR2 FQNEAQ. The DNA for the CDR3 is TGTGCCAGCAGCCCCGGGAGAGAAAAACTGTTTTTT. Translating gives CASSPGREKLFF. Drawing the rest from reference TRBV7-8 and TRBJ1-4, the complete variable domain is GAGVSQSPRYKVAKRGQDVALRCDPISGHVSLFWYQQALGQGPEFLTYFQNEAQLDKSGLPSDRFFAERPEGSVSTLKIQRTQQEDSAVYLCASSPGREKLFFGSGTQLSVL.

The genes are TRBV4-1 and TRBJ1-2; no firm D call. The CDR3 covers 13 residues. V gave up 5 bases and J gave up 3 bases, with 10 bases separating them. In germline, CDR1 is MGHRA, CDR2 YSYEKL. The CDR3 coding sequence is TGCGCCAGCAGCGTCGAGGGCCACTATGGCTACACCTTC. It yields the protein CASSVEGHYGYTF.

The chain combines TRBV23-1 with TRBJ2-5, with TRBD1 matching over 11 bases. TRBV23-1 is an open reading frame whose function is uncertain. The CDR3 totals 17 residues. The V gene end was trimmed by 3 bases and the J gene end by 4 bases; junction bases not matched to a gene: 10. The CDR3 DNA reads as TGCGCCAGCAGTCAGTCTTCCGGGACAGGGGGAGGAGAGACCCAGTACTTC. Its translation: CASSQSSGTGGGETQYF.

The V gene is TRBV29-1, the J gene TRBJ1-1; D perhaps matches TRBD1 (5 bases). Looked up from germline, CDR1 is SQVTM and CDR2 is ANQGSEA. The CDR3 spans 13 residues. V was shortened by 4 bases and J by 5 bases, with 14 bases between the two germline ends. The chain's CDR3 is CSVGWGVDTEAFF. CDR3 sequence (DNA): TGCAGCGTTGGTTGGGGGGTAGATACTGAAGCTTTCTTT.

The rearrangement joins TRBV19 to TRBJ2-7; 13 nucleotides line up with TRBD2. V trimming: 5 bases; J trimming: 1 base; junction bases outside the gene matches: 11. The CDR3 contains 18 residues. Per the germline V gene, CDR1 is LNHDA and CDR2 is SQIVND (reference sequence). The CDR3 bases are TGTGCCAGTAGTCCAGGACTAGCGGGGGTGTACGGTTCCTACGAGCAGTACTTC. This encodes CASSPGLAGVYGSYEQYF.

The J gene is TRBJ2-2, the V gene TRBV6-5, with D tentatively TRBD1 (5 bases). This CDR3 has 16 residues. Germline CDR1 MNHEY, CDR2 SVGAGI. Trimming left V 2 bases short and J 5 bases short, with 15 bases between. CDR3 amino acids: CASSYPRGGKTGELFF. In DNA form, the CDR3 reads TGTGCCAGCAGTTACCCAAGGGGCGGTAAGACCGGGGAGCTGTTTTTT.

The CDR3 protein is CASSQGVYRTGGYEAFF. The CDR3 DNA reads as TGCGCCAGCAGCCAAGGGGTCTATAGGACAGGGGGCTATGAAGCTTTCTTT. The chain recombines TRBV4-3 with TRBJ1-1, with 11 bases matching TRBD1. This CDR3 spans 17 amino acids. The ends lost 1 base at V and 7 bases at J; junction bases unmatched: 11. The germline V gene encodes CDR1 LGHNA and CDR2 YSLEER.

CDR3 region: CSVRTGAEQFF. In DNA form, the CDR3 reads TGCAGCGTCAGGACGGGAGCTGAGCAGTTCTTC. The chain carries TRBV29-1 and TRBJ2-1, with a tentative D call TRBD2 (6 bases). The germline V gene has CDR1 SQVTM and CDR2 ANQGSEA. Trimming stripped 6 bases from V and 9 bases from J, with 12 bases between. This CDR3 spans 11 amino acids.

The chain couples TRBV19 to TRBJ1-5; possible D gene TRBD1, 6 bases. V was clipped by 2 bases and J by 2 bases, with 31 bases between them. Germline V CDR1 and CDR2: LNHDA, SQIVND (reference sequence). CDR3 length: 22 residues. DNA of the CDR3: TGTGCCAGTAGTATAAACTTCCCTGGACCTGGACAGAAGAATATGGGCAATCAGCCCCAGCATTTT. This sequence encodes CASSINFPGPGQKNMGNQPQHF.

This sequence joins TRBV2 and TRBJ2-7; 8 nucleotides agree with TRBD2. With V trimmed by 5 bases and J by 0 bases, 6 bases remained unmatched. Looked up from germline, CDR1 is SNHLY and CDR2 is FYNNEI. There are 15 residues in the CDR3. CDR3 coding DNA: TGTGCCAGCAGTACCGGGGGGGCCCCCTCCTACGAGCAGTACTTC. Its protein product is CASSTGGAPSYEQYF.

This clone was found once. CDR3 sequence reads: CASSQRTGWSEKLFF. The CDR3 coding sequence is TGTGCCAGCAGCCAAAGGACAGGGTGGAGTGAAAAACTGTTTTTT. This rearrangement joins TRBV14 to TRBJ1-4, with 8 bases identical to TRBD1. This CDR3 has 15 amino acids. Germline-derived CDR1 and CDR2 are SGHDN and FVKESK. V shed 2 bases, J shed 7 bases, and the junction held 6 bases outside the gene matches.

This rearrangement joins TRBV7-9 to TRBJ2-7; TRBD2 aligns across 11 bases. The CDR3 is 15 residues long. Per the germline V gene, CDR1 is SEHNR and CDR2 is FQNEAQ (reference sequence). Trimming removed 2 bases from V and 5 bases from J; junction bases left unmatched: 5. In nucleotides, the CDR3 is TGTGCCAGCAGCTTACCTAGCGGGGGGCCCAACGAGCAGTACTTC. It codes for CASSLPSGGPNEQYF.

The V and J genes are TRBV11-3 and TRBJ1-1; D remains ambiguous. Germline V lookup: CDR1 SGHNT, CDR2 YENEEA. The CDR3 length is 14 residues. Trimming took 0 bases from V and 3 from J, leaving 8 bases between them. CDR3 in amino acids: CASSLEFEDTEAFF. The CDR3 DNA sequence: TGTGCCAGCAGCTTAGAGTTCGAGGACACTGAAGCTTTCTTT. The full variable domain, rest sourced from reference TRBV11-3 and TRBJ1-1, is EAGVVQSPRYKIIEKKQPVAFWCNPISGHNTLYWYLQNLGQGPELLIRYENEEAVDDSQLPKDRFSAERLKGVDSTLKIQPAELGDSAVYLCASSLEFEDTEAFFGQGTRLTVV.

The chain has TRBV5-1 and TRBJ2-5, with 10 nucleotides matching TRBD2. CDR3 size: 16 residues. Unmatched junction bases numbered 10, after V lost 4 bases and J lost 4 bases. The germline V gene has CDR1 SGHRS and CDR2 YFSETQ. The CDR3 DNA is TGCGCCAGCAGCATAGGGTCTAGCGGGGGCCTAGAGACCCAGTACTTC. It is translated as CASSIGSSGGLETQYF.